This T cell receptor (beta chain) was observed in a study of blood T cell repertoires in COVID-19. For the study at large: PBMCs, B-cell-depleted T cells, or T cells provided the cDNA or gDNA that made up the material.

The CDR3 sequence is 16 residues long. V lost 6 bases and J 2 bases, leaving 16 bases between the germline ends. From germline, CDR1 is LNHDA and CDR2 SQIVND (reference sequence). There are a few counts of this clone. Generated by immunoSEQ multiplex PCR, the TCRdb table keeps only in-frame clones and is missing some. This table holds about 200,000 clones, 70% to 85% found once. The chain has TRBV19 and TRBJ2-2, with D maybe TRBD1 (6 bases). Sequencing was done on a sample of peripheral blood. The TCR originated in a human donor with acute or convalescent COVID-19. The donor label of this sample is uncertain. The CDR3 DNA is TGTGCCAGTAGGGTGGACAGCCCCTTTAACACCGGGGAGCTGTTTTTT. Its protein is CASRVDSPFNTGELFF.